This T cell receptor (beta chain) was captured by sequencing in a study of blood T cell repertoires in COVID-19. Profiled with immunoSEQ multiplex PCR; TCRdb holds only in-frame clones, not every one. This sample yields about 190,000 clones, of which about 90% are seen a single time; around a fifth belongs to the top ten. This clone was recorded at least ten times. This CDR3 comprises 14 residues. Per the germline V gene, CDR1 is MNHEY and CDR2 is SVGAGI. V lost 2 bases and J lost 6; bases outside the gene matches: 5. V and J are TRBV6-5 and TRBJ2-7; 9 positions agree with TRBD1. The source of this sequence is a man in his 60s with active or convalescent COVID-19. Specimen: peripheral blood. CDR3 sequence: CASSYRLQGAEQYF. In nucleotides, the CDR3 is TGTGCCAGCAGTTACCGATTACAGGGGGCCGAGCAGTACTTC.